A selection of T cell receptor beta chains follows, all from one sample in a study of blood T cell repertoires in COVID-19. Sequenced by immunoSEQ multiplex PCR; TCRdb stores in-frame clones only, minus some. Seen here are 300,000 or so clones, approximately 86% observed once, and the top ten hold over 1%. The sequenced material came from peripheral blood. The origin of the receptors is a man aged 65 to 85 with acute or convalescent COVID-19. The CDR3 runs from the conserved cysteine through the conserved F or W. The D gene is left open where the match is weak. Clone size is shown for a subset of rows, as once, few, many or a class of expanded clone.

TRBV20-1	-	TRBJ2-3	-	TGCAGTGCTGAAGACAGGGATACGCAGTATTTT	CSAEDRDTQYF
TRBV19	-	TRBJ1-1	-	TGTGCCAGTAGTTTTAGGCAGGGGCACACTGAAGCTTTCTTT	CASSFRQGHTEAFF
TRBV5-1	-	TRBJ2-3	TRBD2	TGCGCCAGCAGCTTGGCGACTAGCGGGAGGTCGCTGGGCACAGATACGCAGTATTTT	CASSLATSGRSLGTDTQYF
TRBV19	-	TRBJ1-5	TRBD1	TGTGCCAGTATGCCGCAACAGGGGGGCTCTCAGCCCCAGCATTTT	CASMPQQGGSQPQHF
TRBV4-2	-	TRBJ1-4	-	TGTGCCAGCAGCCGCACCCTGAGGGGGTCTAATGAAAAACTGTTTTTT	CASSRTLRGSNEKLFF
TRBV6-1	-	TRBJ2-3	TRBD2	TGTGCCAGCAGTGAAATGGTCATGCGGGGGGGCACAGATACGCAGTATTTT	CASSEMVMRGGTDTQYF
TRBV2	few	TRBJ1-1	TRBD1	TGTGCCAGCAGTGACACAGGGGGGGTCACTGAAGCTTTCTTT	CASSDTGGVTEAFF
TRBV6-5	-	TRBJ1-3	-	TGTGCCAGCAGTTACTCGGGCAGGACTCTCGGAAACACCATATATTTT	CASSYSGRTLGNTIYF
TRBV2	once	TRBJ1-1	-	TGTGCCAGCAGCCGTCAGGGAGGAACTGAAGCTTTCTTT	CASSRQGGTEAFF
TRBV6-2/TRBV6-3	-	TRBJ2-5	TRBD1	TGTGCCAGCAGTTACGCTCCGGACAGGATGGATCAAGAGACCCAGTACTTC	CASSYAPDRMDQETQYF
TRBV4-1	-	TRBJ1-5	-	TGCGCCAGCAGCCGTCAGACCCCGGGGGGCGACAATCAGCCCCAGCATTTT	CASSRQTPGGDNQPQHF
TRBV25-1	-	TRBJ1-2	TRBD1	TGTGCCAGCAGTCCGCTAGGGACAGGGGATGGCTACACCTTC	CASSPLGTGDGYTF
TRBV10-3	-	TRBJ1-2	TRBD1	TGTGCCATCAGTGTGGGGGTTACGACAGGGCTGATGGGCTATGGCTACACCTTC	CAISVGVTTGLMGYGYTF